This is a list of T cell receptor beta chains from one sample in a study of cytomegalovirus exposure and HLA in healthy donors. Sequenced by immunoSEQ multiplex PCR; TCRdb stores in-frame clones only, minus some. The table includes over 130,000 clones, around 79% detected once. The sequencing sample was made of PBMCs. The origin of the receptors is a human donor in good health. Both conserved end residues are part of each CDR3. Fields, in order: CDR3 protein, J gene, V gene.

CASRPTGATEAFF TRBJ1-1 TRBV6-5
CASSEAGTGGREQYF TRBJ2-7 TRBV6-1
CASSDYPGGGYPF TRBJ1-2 TRBV10-1
CASSQTGGLGRREQFF TRBJ2-1 TRBV4-1
CASSQDKGDRSNTEAFF TRBJ1-1 TRBV4-3
CASSFTSFRNEQFF TRBJ2-1 TRBV7-9
CASSKGPTGELFF TRBJ2-2 TRBV4-3
CASSFITGEQETQYF TRBJ2-5 TRBV7-6
CASRTGGIYEQYF TRBJ2-7 TRBV6-1
CASSPMTGADYGYTF TRBJ1-2 TRBV28
CASSPGQGRDYGYTF TRBJ1-2 TRBV6-5
CASRTSGDAGELFF TRBJ2-2 TRBV6-5
CAWSLPTIRDRVFTPTREQYF TRBJ2-7 TRBV30
CASSQVTEVQNSPLHF TRBJ1-6 TRBV4-2
CSVEPRGGLNNEQFF TRBJ2-1 TRBV29-1
CAWSVGGARNSPLHF TRBJ1-6 TRBV30
CASSLGPSGYTDTQYF TRBJ2-3 TRBV7-9
CASSQLETYEQYF TRBJ2-7 TRBV18
CASSGPGYEQYF TRBJ2-7 TRBV19
CSVVQGYTEAFF TRBJ1-1 TRBV29-1
CASSNPGQGNYGYTF TRBJ1-2 TRBV6-6
CASSSMAQPQHF TRBJ1-5 TRBV7-8
CSVERDILGRSYNEQFF TRBJ2-1 TRBV29-1
CASSHRNFSGRADSGANVLTF TRBJ2-6 TRBV14
CASSPEYEQYF TRBJ2-7 TRBV6-6
CASSPQGRTEAFF TRBJ1-1 TRBV7-2